Listed here is a single TCR beta chain. This receptor's antigen is unknown. Per-base qualities were not stored, and no clone one base away is much larger. TCRbeta CDR3 regions were amplified from genomic DNA using the immunoSEQ Assay, a bias-controlled multiplex PCR. The paper's data handling went like this. Nucleated cell counts per sample were estimated from amplification of reference gene primers within the assay. To quantify the absolute abundance of each unique TCRbeta CDR3 rearrangement, sequence reads were collapsed and filtered. For each sample, productive Simpson clonality was calculated by taking the square root of Simpson's diversity index across productive rearrangements. TCRdb's version of the immuneACCESS table is confined to in-frame rearrangements and falls short of the full clone set. An unresolved V gene accounts for under half of the shortfall where checked; the remainder is of unknown origin. V, J and clone size are those of that table, while D and trimming were read from the DNA. The table for this sample lists about 210,000 clones; 89% of them were counted only once. The top ten clones comprise 6.5% to 9% of the sample.

The data were taken from a study of blood T cell repertoires in COVID-19 (dated by TCRdb to the early 2020s). A note on the overall study: Collaborator samples came from the United States, Italy and Spain and covered acute and convalescent phases of COVID-19. The repertoires were made available in a free public database intended to serve as a resource for research on the immune response to SARS-CoV-2. Deeply sampled blood TCRbeta repertoires from subjects exposed to, actively infected with, or recovered from COVID-19 were included in the dataset. Sample metadata almost always included a de-identified subject ID, COVID-19 status, age in years and sex. Where available, HLA class I and class II types were taken from metadata supplied by the sample provider and were not determined by assay-based typing. The prospective study material was composed of cDNA or gDNA derived from T cells, B-cell-depleted T cells, or PBMCs. The samples were drawn from two sources: the first 160 participants of the ongoing ImmuneRACE study, and approximately 1,300 subjects contributed by 6 global collaborators. The investigation overall reported the following: How much clinical and demographic metadata was included differed by source and by participant, and the metadata was provided uncurated.

At the junction V is shortened by 3 bases and J by 6 bases, with 11 bases in between. The germline V gene specifies KGHSH as CDR1 and LQKENI as CDR2. The CDR3 covers 13 residues, taking in both the cysteine and the phenylalanine. The read is trimmed to its CDR3 DNA, 39 bases read in frame from base 1. Participants in the prospective study were enrolled through a virtual design, were aged about 18 to 89 years, and lived in 24 United States geographic areas. Cohort assignment in the prospective study relied on participant-reported clinical history from a screening survey and a study questionnaire. ImmuneRACE Cohort 3 recovered participants were defined by two consecutive negative NP/OP PCR tests, healthcare professional clearance, or symptom resolution. Mobile phlebotomists in the prospective study collected whole blood, serum and a nasopharyngeal or oropharyngeal swab from every participant. Over a 2-month period, participants in the prospective study had the option of providing additional blood draws and questionnaires. Prospective study blood samples were shipped either frozen or at room temperature before DNA extraction.

The sequencing input was PBMCs or T cells enriched from blood (not recorded which). The chain uses TRBV18 and TRBJ1-1, with an unclear D gene assignment. This TCR came from a woman under 30 who had recovered from COVID-19. The DNA sequence is as follows: TGTGCCAGCTCACCGTCAGGCACGCCTGAAGCTTTCTTT. Translation gives CASSPSGTPEAFF. The reference TRBV18 and TRBJ1-1 proteins fill in what lies around the CDR3, so the full variable domain reads NAGVMQNPRHLVRRRGQEARLRCSPMKGHSHVYWYRQLPEEGLKFMVYLQKENIIDESGMPKERFSAEFPKEGPSILRIQQVVRGDSAAYFCASSPSGTPEAFFGQGTRLTVV.